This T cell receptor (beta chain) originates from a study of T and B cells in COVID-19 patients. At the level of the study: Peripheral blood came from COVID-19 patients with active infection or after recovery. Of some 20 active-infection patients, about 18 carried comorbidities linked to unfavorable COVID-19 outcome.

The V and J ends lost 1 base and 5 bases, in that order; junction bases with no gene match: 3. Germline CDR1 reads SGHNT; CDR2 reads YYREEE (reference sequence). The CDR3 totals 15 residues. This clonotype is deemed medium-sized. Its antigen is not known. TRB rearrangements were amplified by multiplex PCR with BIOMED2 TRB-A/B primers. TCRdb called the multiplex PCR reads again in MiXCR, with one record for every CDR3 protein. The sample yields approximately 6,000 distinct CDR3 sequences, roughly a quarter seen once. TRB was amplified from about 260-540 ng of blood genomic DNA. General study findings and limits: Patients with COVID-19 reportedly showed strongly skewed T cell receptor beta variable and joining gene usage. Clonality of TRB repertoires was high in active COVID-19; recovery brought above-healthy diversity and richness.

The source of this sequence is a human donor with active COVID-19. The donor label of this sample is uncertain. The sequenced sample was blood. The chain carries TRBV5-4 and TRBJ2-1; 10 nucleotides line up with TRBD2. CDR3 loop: CASSLYTSGDNEQFF. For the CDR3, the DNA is TGTGCCAGCAGCTTGTATACTAGCGGGGACAATGAGCAGTTCTTC.